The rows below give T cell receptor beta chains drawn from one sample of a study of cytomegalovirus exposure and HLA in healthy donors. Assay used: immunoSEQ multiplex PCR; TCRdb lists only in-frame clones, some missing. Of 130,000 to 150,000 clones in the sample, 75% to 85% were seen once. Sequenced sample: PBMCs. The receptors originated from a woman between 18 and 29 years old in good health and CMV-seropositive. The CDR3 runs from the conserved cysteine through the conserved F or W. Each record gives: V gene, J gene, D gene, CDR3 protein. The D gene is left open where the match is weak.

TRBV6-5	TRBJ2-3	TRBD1	CASRRDRVTDTQYF
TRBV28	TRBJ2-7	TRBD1	CASGQTGSYEQYF
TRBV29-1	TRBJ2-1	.	CSVDRFSYNEQFF
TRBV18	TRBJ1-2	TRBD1	CASSPGQGGLLGGYTF
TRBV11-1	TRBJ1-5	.	CASSLPPGRDF
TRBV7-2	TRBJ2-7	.	CASSSRQGSGEQYF
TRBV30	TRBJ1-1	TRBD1	CAWSSGGTEAFF
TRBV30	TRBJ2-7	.	CAGERGLDYEQYF
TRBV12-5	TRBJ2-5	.	CASGLPPGAQYF
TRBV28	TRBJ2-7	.	CASSGAEYEQYF
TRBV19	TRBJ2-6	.	CASSIDRANVLTF
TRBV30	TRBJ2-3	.	CAWRFSGRTDTQYF
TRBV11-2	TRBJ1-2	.	CASSPRTEGGYTF
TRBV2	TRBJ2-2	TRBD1	CASSYRDRGAGELFF
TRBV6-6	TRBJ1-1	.	CASSDRPNTEAFF
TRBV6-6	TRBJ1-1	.	CASSYSSVNTEAFF
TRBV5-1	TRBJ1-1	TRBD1	CASSLGLGGGGNTEAFF
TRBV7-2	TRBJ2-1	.	CASSLAAGNEQFF
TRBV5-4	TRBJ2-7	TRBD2	CASSQRGTSGSYEQYF
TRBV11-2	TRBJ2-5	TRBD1	CASSSRQGQETQYF
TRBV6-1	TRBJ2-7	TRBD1	CASSRTGGRGNEQYF
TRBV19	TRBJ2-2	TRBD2	CASRPTASGGANTGELFF
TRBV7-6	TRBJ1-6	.	CASSPPTDQNSPLHF
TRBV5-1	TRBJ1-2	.	CASSLVTGLGYTF
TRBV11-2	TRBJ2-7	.	CASSLEGADSYEQYF
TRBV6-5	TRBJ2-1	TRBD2	CASSYFPLTSANEQFF
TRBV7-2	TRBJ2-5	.	CASSLEFGETQYF
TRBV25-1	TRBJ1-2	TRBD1	CASSERTGLGYTF
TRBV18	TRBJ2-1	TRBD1	CASSPRQGYEQFF
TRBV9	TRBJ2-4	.	CASSVNGKNIQYF
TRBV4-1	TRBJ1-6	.	CASSLLGDPGSVSPLHF
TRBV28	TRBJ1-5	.	CASSLFGQPQHF
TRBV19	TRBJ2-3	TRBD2	CASKAGGGNTDTQYF
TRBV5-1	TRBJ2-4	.	CASSLGGRNIQYF
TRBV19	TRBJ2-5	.	CASWSGIYQETQYF
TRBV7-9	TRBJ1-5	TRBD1	CASSADRQNQPQHF
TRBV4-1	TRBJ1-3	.	CASSQGPTDEVSGNTIYF
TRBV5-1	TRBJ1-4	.	CASSLTVTNEKLFF
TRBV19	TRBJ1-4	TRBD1	CASSKTQGLSEKLFF
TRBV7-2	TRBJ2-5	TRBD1	CASSPRTGGFEETQYF
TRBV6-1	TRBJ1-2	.	CASSEAGRSGYTF
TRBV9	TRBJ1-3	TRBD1	CASSVTSPGQGNTIYF
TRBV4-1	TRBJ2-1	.	CASSQAGTTSYNEQFF
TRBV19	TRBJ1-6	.	CASSITVPNSPLHF
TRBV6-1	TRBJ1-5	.	CASSAQGGGSNQPQHF
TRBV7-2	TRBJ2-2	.	CASSSQKGTGELFF
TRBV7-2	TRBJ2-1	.	CASSDISRNEQFF
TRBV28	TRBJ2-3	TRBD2	CASSEVGPAGADTQYF
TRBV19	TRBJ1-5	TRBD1	CASRQDRGTNQPQHF
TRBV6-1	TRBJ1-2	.	CASSSGYQGYTF
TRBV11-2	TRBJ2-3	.	CASSFFQATDTQYF
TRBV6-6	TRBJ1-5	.	CASSYTRMGNQPQHF
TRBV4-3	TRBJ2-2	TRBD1	CASSQRRDRDLANTGELFF
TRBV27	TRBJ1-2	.	CASSPGTPYGYTF